This TCR beta chain was observed in a study of T cell repertoires in cytomegalovirus infection. Across the whole study: A matching HLA type, together with CMV infection, was signaled by public TCR beta signatures.

TCRdb processed the reads anew with MiXCR; each CDR3 protein has one entry. The repertoire holds 500,000 or so distinct CDR3 sequences, with more than 15% as singletons. This clonotype was counted only a few times. The antigen is undetermined. One end of the junction varies from germline; a read error may be responsible. Notes on the study in general: Using cumulative public TCR beta family frequency, the authors identified those who carried CMV together with the relevant HLA. Predominance within the ex vivo response was attributable to HLA-C-restricted CMV-specific TCR beta clonotypes.

The length of the CDR3 is 11 residues. Germline CDR1 and CDR2: MNHNS and SASEGT. The sequence was collected from a human donor in good health (CMV status not recorded). Some clones in this sample may be carry-over from other donors' samples. The rearrangement joins TRBV6-1 to TRBJ1-1; tentative D call: TRBD1 (6 bases). The sequencing sample was made of CD8+ T cells from PBMCs. The DNA for the CDR3 is TGTGCCAGCAGTGCAGGGGCCGCGAATTCGTTT. Translation: CASSAGAANSF.